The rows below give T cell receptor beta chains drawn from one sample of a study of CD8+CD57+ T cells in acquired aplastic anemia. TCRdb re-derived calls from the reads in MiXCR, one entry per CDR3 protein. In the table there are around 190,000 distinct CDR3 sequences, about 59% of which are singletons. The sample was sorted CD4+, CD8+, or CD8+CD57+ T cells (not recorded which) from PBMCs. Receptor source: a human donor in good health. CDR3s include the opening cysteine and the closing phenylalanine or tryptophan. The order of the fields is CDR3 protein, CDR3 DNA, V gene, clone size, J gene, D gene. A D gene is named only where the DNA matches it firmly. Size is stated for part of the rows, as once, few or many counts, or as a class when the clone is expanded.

CDR3aa: CSVDGFSGANVLTF
CDR3nt: TGCAGCGTTGACGGCTTTTCTGGGGCCAACGTCCTGACTTTC
v_gene: TRBV29-1
abundance: many
j_gene: TRBJ2-6
d_gene: -

CDR3aa: CASSRYADSPLHF
CDR3nt: TGTGCCAGCAGTCGCTATGCGGATTCACCCCTCCACTTT
v_gene: TRBV12-3/TRBV12-4
abundance: -
j_gene: TRBJ1-6
d_gene: -

CDR3aa: CASSLGHSKETQYF
CDR3nt: TGTGCCAGCAGCTTAGGCCATTCCAAGGAGACCCAGTACTTC
v_gene: TRBV2
abundance: -
j_gene: TRBJ2-5
d_gene: -

CDR3aa: CASTDSSNQPQHF
CDR3nt: TGCGCCAGTACAGACAGCTCTAATCAGCCCCAGCATTTT
v_gene: TRBV10-2
abundance: -
j_gene: TRBJ1-5
d_gene: -

CDR3aa: CASSIDSTVVGEQFF
CDR3nt: TGTGCCAGTAGTATAGATAGCACCGTGGTGGGGGAGCAGTTCTTC
v_gene: TRBV19
abundance: -
j_gene: TRBJ2-1
d_gene: -

CDR3aa: CASSLGLRGAGETQYF
CDR3nt: TGTGCCAGCAGCTTAGGCCTAAGGGGCGCGGGGGAGACCCAGTACTTC
v_gene: TRBV13
abundance: -
j_gene: TRBJ2-5
d_gene: -

CDR3aa: CASAGLGEKQPQHF
CDR3nt: TGTGCCAGCGCGGGACTCGGCGAGAAACAGCCCCAGCATTTT
v_gene: TRBV6-5
abundance: many
j_gene: TRBJ1-5
d_gene: -

CDR3aa: CATSDWSGGTQYF
CDR3nt: TGTGCCACCAGTGATTGGAGCGGGGGTACGCAGTATTTT
v_gene: TRBV24-1
abundance: -
j_gene: TRBJ2-3
d_gene: TRBD2

CDR3aa: CASSPVDGYTF
CDR3nt: TGTGCCAGCTCACCCGTGGATGGCTACACCTTC
v_gene: TRBV18
abundance: -
j_gene: TRBJ1-2
d_gene: -

CDR3aa: CAISDVGLGDTQYF
CDR3nt: TGTGCCATCAGTGATGTCGGACTCGGGGATACGCAGTATTTT
v_gene: TRBV10-3
abundance: -
j_gene: TRBJ2-3
d_gene: -

CDR3aa: CASSFRGGGPYNEQFF
CDR3nt: TGTGCCAGCAGCTTCCGGGGCGGGGGCCCCTACAATGAGCAGTTCTTC
v_gene: TRBV13
abundance: many
j_gene: TRBJ2-1
d_gene: -

CDR3aa: CATSRGGGEGDEQYF
CDR3nt: TGTGCCACCAGCAGAGGGGGTGGGGAGGGCGACGAGCAGTACTTC
v_gene: TRBV15
abundance: many
j_gene: TRBJ2-7
d_gene: TRBD2

CDR3aa: CASSQVASAAPYEQYF
CDR3nt: TGTGCCAGCAGTCAGGTGGCTAGCGCGGCCCCCTACGAGCAGTACTTC
v_gene: TRBV5-4
abundance: -
j_gene: TRBJ2-7
d_gene: -

CDR3aa: CASSSNGRNTEAFF
CDR3nt: TGTGCCAGCAGCTCCAACGGGAGGAACACTGAAGCTTTCTTT
v_gene: TRBV5-8
abundance: -
j_gene: TRBJ1-1
d_gene: -

CDR3aa: CASSFSGGMNEQFF
CDR3nt: TGCGCCAGCAGCTTTAGCGGGGGGATGAATGAGCAGTTCTTC
v_gene: TRBV5-1
abundance: -
j_gene: TRBJ2-1
d_gene: TRBD2

CDR3aa: CASSLRSEDGYTF
CDR3nt: TGTGCCAGCAGCCTTCGTTCGGAAGATGGCTACACCTTC
v_gene: TRBV7-9
abundance: few
j_gene: TRBJ1-2
d_gene: -

CDR3aa: CASSGRYNEQFF
CDR3nt: TGTGCCAGCAGCGGGAGGTACAATGAGCAGTTCTTC
v_gene: TRBV27
abundance: many
j_gene: TRBJ2-1
d_gene: TRBD2

CDR3aa: CSAGQGRTDTQYF
CDR3nt: TGCAGTGCTGGGCAGGGACGCACAGATACGCAGTATTTT
v_gene: TRBV20-1
abundance: -
j_gene: TRBJ2-3
d_gene: -

CDR3aa: CASSARGNEQFF
CDR3nt: TGTGCCAGCAGCGCGAGGGGCAATGAGCAGTTCTTC
v_gene: TRBV7-9
abundance: many
j_gene: TRBJ2-1
d_gene: -

CDR3aa: CASSSLGYTEAFF
CDR3nt: TGTGCCAGCAGTTCCCTGGGGTACACTGAAGCTTTCTTT
v_gene: TRBV25-1
abundance: -
j_gene: TRBJ1-1
d_gene: -

CDR3aa: CASSIGPTEAFF
CDR3nt: TGTGCCAGTAGTATTGGGCCGACTGAAGCTTTCTTT
v_gene: TRBV19
abundance: once
j_gene: TRBJ1-1
d_gene: -

CDR3aa: CASRPGAHNSPLHF
CDR3nt: TGTGCCAGCAGACCGGGGGCCCATAATTCACCCCTCCACTTT
v_gene: TRBV7-2
abundance: -
j_gene: TRBJ1-6
d_gene: -

CDR3aa: CASSLGGGAVGELFF
CDR3nt: TGTGCCAGCAGCTTAGGCGGGGGGGCCGTTGGGGAGCTGTTTTTT
v_gene: TRBV7-9
abundance: -
j_gene: TRBJ2-2
d_gene: TRBD2

CDR3aa: CASSRAKVTFF
CDR3nt: TGTGCCAGCAGCCGAGCGAAGGTAACTTTCTTT
v_gene: TRBV7-9
abundance: -
j_gene: TRBJ1-1
d_gene: -

CDR3aa: CATQGSGTSGGGDIQETQYF
CDR3nt: TGTGCCACCCAGGGGAGCGGGACTAGCGGGGGCGGGGACATACAGGAGACCCAGTACTTC
v_gene: TRBV28
abundance: -
j_gene: TRBJ2-5
d_gene: TRBD2

CDR3aa: CATSREQGQYNEQFF
CDR3nt: TGTGCCACTAGCAGAGAACAGGGCCAGTACAATGAGCAGTTCTTC
v_gene: TRBV15
abundance: -
j_gene: TRBJ2-1
d_gene: -

CDR3aa: CASSLGDRETDTQYF
CDR3nt: TGTGCCAGCAGCTTAGGGGACAGGGAAACAGATACGCAGTATTTT
v_gene: TRBV7-4
abundance: -
j_gene: TRBJ2-3
d_gene: TRBD1

CDR3aa: CASSVGGVSGYTF
CDR3nt: TGTGCCAGCAGCGTAGGCGGGGTTAGTGGCTACACCTTC
v_gene: TRBV9
abundance: -
j_gene: TRBJ1-2
d_gene: -

CDR3aa: CASSSHLDSSYNEQFF
CDR3nt: TGTGCCAGCAGCTCCCACCTGGATAGCTCCTACAATGAGCAGTTCTTC
v_gene: TRBV5-6
abundance: many
j_gene: TRBJ2-1
d_gene: -

CDR3aa: CASSARDRVTEAFF
CDR3nt: TGTGCCAGTAGTGCCCGAGACAGGGTCACTGAAGCTTTCTTT
v_gene: TRBV19
abundance: few
j_gene: TRBJ1-1
d_gene: TRBD1

CDR3aa: CIGDRANTGELFF
CDR3nt: TGTATAGGGGACAGGGCGAACACCGGGGAGCTGTTTTTT
v_gene: TRBV7-3
abundance: -
j_gene: TRBJ2-2
d_gene: TRBD1

CDR3aa: CSAQGRGDYVQYF
CDR3nt: TGCAGTGCTCAGGGACGCGGTGACTACGTGCAGTACTTC
v_gene: TRBV20-1
abundance: -
j_gene: TRBJ2-7
d_gene: -

CDR3aa: CASSSHLGGGYGYTF
CDR3nt: TGTGCCAGCAGCTCCCACCTAGGGGGCGGCTATGGCTACACCTTC
v_gene: TRBV7-2
abundance: -
j_gene: TRBJ1-2
d_gene: TRBD1

CDR3aa: CASTTLRGTPYNEKLFF
CDR3nt: TGTGCCAGCACGACTCTGAGGGGGACTCCCTATAATGAAAAACTGTTTTTT
v_gene: TRBV6-5
abundance: many
j_gene: TRBJ1-4
d_gene: -

CDR3aa: CASSLSGRNQETQYF
CDR3nt: TGTGCCAGCAGCTTATCGGGCAGAAATCAAGAGACCCAGTACTTC
v_gene: TRBV7-8
abundance: many
j_gene: TRBJ2-5
d_gene: -

CDR3aa: CASSEGDRGRTEAFF
CDR3nt: TGTGCCAGCAGCGAAGGAGACAGGGGCCGTACTGAAGCTTTCTTT
v_gene: TRBV9
abundance: -
j_gene: TRBJ1-1
d_gene: TRBD1

CDR3aa: CASRGTQGRPYGYTF
CDR3nt: TGTGCCAGCAGAGGAACCCAAGGGAGGCCCTATGGCTACACCTTC
v_gene: TRBV9
abundance: many
j_gene: TRBJ1-2
d_gene: -

CDR3aa: CASGGENTEAFF
CDR3nt: TGTGCCAGCGGGGGGGAGAACACTGAAGCTTTCTTT
v_gene: TRBV9
abundance: -
j_gene: TRBJ1-1
d_gene: -

CDR3aa: CASSSTGITYNEQFF
CDR3nt: TGTGCCAGCAGCTCGACAGGGATCACCTACAATGAGCAGTTCTTC
v_gene: TRBV7-8
abundance: few
j_gene: TRBJ2-1
d_gene: TRBD1